The 27 T cell receptor beta chains listed next were all sequenced from one sample in a study of cytomegalovirus exposure and HLA in healthy donors. The primer mix had 60 Vbeta and 13 Jbeta primers. The protocol was immunoSEQ multiplex PCR, while the TCRdb copy is restricted to in-frame clones and leaves out a portion. The repertoire holds approximately 160,000 clones, with roughly 75% as singletons. Input material: PBMCs. The source is a male donor in good health and CMV-seronegative.

The V and J genes are TRBV27 and TRBJ2-7, with D maybe TRBD2 (6 bases). The V and J ends lost 5 bases and 5 bases respectively, with 19 bases between them. The CDR3 consists of 15 residues. CDR1 is MNHEY and CDR2 is SMNVEV in the germline V gene (reference sequence). CDR3 coding DNA: TGTGCCAGCAGTATCTCTAGCGTAAGTCGTCACGAGCAGTACTTC. Its translation is CASSISSVSRHEQYF.

This chain links TRBV9 with TRBJ2-1, with D maybe TRBD2 (6 bases). The germline V and J ends were trimmed by 6 bases and 6 bases, with 19 bases remaining between them. CDR3 size: 15 residues. Germline CDR1 is SGDLS and CDR2 is YYNGEE. This CDR3 is CASTRDDVAVNEQFF. CDR3 DNA: TGTGCCAGCACCCGGGATGACGTAGCGGTCAATGAGCAGTTCTTC.

V and J are TRBV5-1 and TRBJ2-5; D unclear. This CDR3 has 14 residues. V lost 0 bases and J lost 11, with 17 bases in between. The germline gives CDR1 SGHRS, CDR2 YFSETQ. The CDR3, as DNA: TGCGCCAGCAGCTTGGATCTCGTGAGAGGAGAGCAGTACTTC. Encoded protein: CASSLDLVRGEQYF.

J is TRBJ2-1 and V is TRBV19; TRBD1 matches 10 bases. Trimming removed 5 bases from V and 6 bases from J; junction bases left unmatched: 10. Germline values: CDR1 LNHDA, CDR2 SQIVND (reference sequence). The CDR3 is made up of 16 amino acids. The CDR3 sequence: CASSDPGTGVGNEQFF. In DNA, the CDR3 is TGTGCCAGTAGTGACCCCGGGACAGGGGTAGGCAATGAGCAGTTCTTC.

The chain has TRBV25-1 and TRBJ2-2; D possibly corresponds to TRBD1 (5 bases). The CDR3 contains 15 residues. Germline V CDR1 and CDR2: MGHDK, SYGVNS. The V end was cut by 1 base, the J end by 7 bases, with 13 bases between. DNA of the CDR3: TGTGCCAGCAGTGAATCCGTAGGGGTATACGGGGAGCTGTTTTTT. It is translated as CASSESVGVYGELFF.

In DNA form, the CDR3 reads TGTGCCAGCAGCTTAGAGAGGAAGGCTGAAGCTTTCTTT. It translates to CASSLERKAEAFF. This chain joins TRBV7-8 and TRBJ1-1; D not resolved. V was pared by 1 base and J by 6 bases, with 9 bases between. The CDR3 has 13 amino acids. Germline lookup yields CDR1 SGHVS and CDR2 FQNEAQ.

This clone came up a few times. The CDR3 loop reads CASSGGEVGEQFF. The CDR3 DNA reads as TGTGCCAGCAGCGGTGGGGAGGTTGGAGAGCAGTTCTTC. The V gene is TRBV7-9, the J gene TRBJ2-1; D is perhaps TRBD2 (6 bases). Germline V gene sequence: CDR1 SEHNR, CDR2 FQNEAQ (reference sequence). Trimming took off 5 bases at V and 10 bases at J, with 15 bases between the two ends. CDR3 length equals 13 residues.

This rearrangement joins TRBV25-1 to TRBJ2-4; 14 nucleotides match TRBD2. The CDR3 consists of 16 residues. Unmatched junction bases numbered 11, after V lost 8 bases and J lost 8 bases. Germline values: CDR1 MGHDK, CDR2 SYGVNS. CDR3 loop: CASLRTSGGLGDIQYF. The CDR3 DNA is TGTGCCAGCCTCCGGACTAGCGGGGGGCTGGGGGACATTCAGTACTTC.

The chain is built from TRBV7-2 and TRBJ2-7; no clear D. The CDR3 extends over 11 amino acids. The germline CDR1 and CDR2 sequences are SGHTA and FQGNSA. Deletions cut 5 bases from V and 2 bases from J, with 4 bases between. The CDR3 sequence: CASSPAYEQYF. The CDR3 coding sequence is TGTGCCAGCAGCCCAGCCTACGAGCAGTACTTC.

This sequence joins TRBV11-2 and TRBJ2-3; D possibly corresponds to TRBD1 (5 bases). The V gene lost 0 bases and the J gene lost 6 bases, with 13 bases spanning the gap. CDR3 size: 15 residues. Germline loops: CDR1 SGHAT, CDR2 FQNNGV. The DNA for the CDR3 is TGTGCCAGCAGCTTAGAAGGGGCCCGCCGGGATACGCAGTATTTT. Residues: CASSLEGARRDTQYF.

The chain joins TRBV6-6 to TRBJ1-3; TRBD1 is a possible D gene (6 bases). The CDR3 loop spans 15 amino acids. The germline CDR1 and CDR2 sequences are MNHNY and SVGAGI (reference sequence). V was cut by 5 bases and J by 2 bases, with 13 bases left in between. DNA for the CDR3: TGTGCCAGCAGTCGACACGACAGGACTGGAAACACCATATATTTT. Its translation is CASSRHDRTGNTIYF.

This sequence joins TRBV4-3 and TRBJ1-2, with 12 bases that match TRBD1. The CDR3 runs to 14 residues. V was pared by 4 bases and J by 7 bases, with 4 bases of the junction left unmatched. The V gene's germline CDR1 is LGHNA and CDR2 YSLEER. For the CDR3, the DNA is TGCGCCAGCAGCCGGGACAGGGGGCAATTTGGCTACACCTTC. Encoded protein: CASSRDRGQFGYTF.

This chain uses TRBV6-5 with TRBJ2-7, with D perhaps matching TRBD2 (5 bases). CDR3 length equals 14 residues. Trimming took off 6 bases at V and 4 bases at J, with 16 bases between the two ends. From germline, CDR1 is MNHEY and CDR2 SVGAGI. The CDR3 coding sequence is TGTGCCAGCAGCCCCTTGACTATCGCATACGAGCAGTACTTC. Translating it yields CASSPLTIAYEQYF.

The chain carries TRBV6-1 and TRBJ1-2; 9 nucleotides align to TRBD1. The CDR3 consists of 15 residues. Germline V gene sequence: CDR1 MNHNS, CDR2 SASEGT. V shed 6 bases and J 4 bases; nucleotides not matched to a gene: 9. The CDR3 nucleotides read TGTGCCAGCAGAGAATACAGGGGGCGCGCCTATGGCTACACCTTC. Residues: CASREYRGRAYGYTF.

V is TRBV11-1 and J is TRBJ1-4, with 8 nucleotides matching TRBD1. This CDR3 is built from 14 residues. Germline CDR1 is SGHAT and CDR2 is FQDESV (reference sequence). The J segment lost 8 bases and the V segment lost 6 bases, leaving 8 bases of the junction unmatched. The CDR3 loop is CASRSQGAYEKLFF. The CDR3 DNA follows: TGTGCCAGCAGATCGCAGGGGGCGTACGAAAAACTGTTTTTT.

The chain uses TRBV27 and TRBJ2-1; 8 bases agree with TRBD2. Germline CDR1 and CDR2: MNHEY and SMNVEV (reference sequence). V shed 6 bases and J 6 bases; nucleotides not matched to a gene: 10. The CDR3 consists of 15 residues. The CDR3 nucleotides read TGTGCCAGCAGCTTTGCTTCGGGGGGGACCAATGAGCAGTTCTTC. Translating gives CASSFASGGTNEQFF.

Note on this clone: The junction and the germline gene differ at one end; a read error may be behind it. DNA for the CDR3: TGTGCCAGCAGCCGGGCTCTGGGGCGGGACACAGGGGCTTGGGAGCACTTC. Protein sequence: CASSRALGRDTGAWEHF. This chain joins TRBV5-6 and TRBJ2-4, with a tentative D call TRBD1 (7 bases). From germline, CDR1 is SGHDT and CDR2 YYEEEE. The CDR3 has 17 amino acids.

This sequence joins TRBV27 and TRBJ2-3, with 13 bases aligning to TRBD2. The ends lost 6 bases at V and 5 bases at J; junction bases unmatched: 2. This CDR3 region has 14 residues. The germline V gene has CDR1 MNHEY and CDR2 SMNVEV (reference sequence). The CDR3 coding sequence is TGTGCCAGCAGACGGACTAGCGGGAGAGATACGCAGTATTTT. Its protein is CASRRTSGRDTQYF.

V and J are TRBV6-4 and TRBJ2-3; TRBD1 matches 10 bases. The CDR3 extends over 15 amino acids. CDR1 is MRHNA and CDR2 is SNTAGT in the germline V gene. After removal of 2 bases from V and 1 base from J, the junction contained 0 bases not matched to a gene. CDR3 loop: CASSDGTGGTDTQYF. The DNA of the CDR3 is TGTGCCAGCAGTGACGGGACAGGGGGCACAGATACGCAGTATTTT.

The chain links TRBV29-1 to TRBJ1-2; D is ambiguous. The V end was cut by 6 bases, the J end by 0 bases, with 11 bases between. CDR3 size: 13 residues. CDR1 is SQVTM, CDR2 ANQGSEA, per germline. The CDR3 region has the DNA TGCAGCGTCGTGGGCAGGACTAACTATGGCTACACCTTC. Protein product: CSVVGRTNYGYTF.

This clone was detected a few times. The gene calls are TRBV15 and TRBJ2-1; D possibly corresponds to TRBD2 (6 bases). Germline CDR1 reads LNHNV; CDR2 reads YYDKDF (reference sequence). Trimming shortened V by 1 base and J by 4 bases, and 11 bases separated the two germline ends. CDR3 size: 15 residues. CDR3 DNA sequence: TGTGCCACCAGCAGAGTAGCGGATCATTACAATGAGCAGTTCTTC. It is translated as CATSRVADHYNEQFF.

This clone was recorded only once. This chain connects TRBV5-1 to TRBJ1-2; TRBD1 matches 9 bases. Germline CDR1 reads SGHRS; CDR2 reads YFSETQ. The CDR3 consists of 14 residues. With 3 bases clipped from V and 6 bases from J, the junction kept 6 bases outside the gene matches. The CDR3, as DNA: TGCGCCAGCAGCTCCACAGGGGGCGGGGATGGCTACACCTTC. It is translated as CASSSTGGGDGYTF. The full variable domain, with the rest looked up from reference TRBV5-1 and TRBJ1-2, is KAGVTQTPRYLIKTRGQQVTLSCSPISGHRSVSWYQQTPGQGLQFLFEYFSETQRNKGNFPGRFSGRQFSNSRSEMNVSTLELGDSALYLCASSSTGGGDGYTFGSGTRLTVV.

This chain uses TRBV10-3 with TRBJ2-3; D uncertain. Trimming removed 11 bases at V and 2 bases at J, with 17 bases between. CDR3 size: 14 residues. CDR1 and CDR2 (germline): ENHRY, SYGVKD. CDR3 bases: TGTGCCTCCTCAGGATTCTATTACACAGATACGCAGTATTTT. This translates into CASSGFYYTDTQYF.

This clone was picked up many times. The V gene is TRBV4-1, the J gene TRBJ2-1, with 11 bases fitting TRBD1. The CDR3 length is 13 residues. The V gene's germline CDR1 is MGHRA and CDR2 YSYEKL. Germline trimming cut 8 bases from V and 6 bases from J; bases unmatched to any gene: 3. CDR3 protein: CASHGTGGNEQFF. CDR3 bases: TGCGCCAGCCATGGGACAGGGGGCAATGAGCAGTTCTTC.

V usage is TRBV15 and J usage is TRBJ1-4; 7 bases are shared with TRBD1. V shed 0 bases, J shed 9 bases, and the junction held 10 bases outside the gene matches. Per the germline V gene, CDR1 is LNHNV and CDR2 is YYDKDF (reference sequence). This CDR3 is built from 16 residues. CDR3 in amino acids: CATSRDSTAGGKKLFF. The CDR3 nucleotides are TGTGCCACCAGCAGAGATTCCACCGCAGGGGGGAAAAAACTGTTTTTT. The variable domain in full, with the rest retrieved from reference TRBV15 and TRBJ1-4, is DAMVIQNPRYQVTQFGKPVTLSCSQTLNHNVMYWYQQKSSQAPKLLFHYYDKDFNNEADTPDNFQSRRPNTSFCFLDIRSPGLGDTAMYLCATSRDSTAGGKKLFFGSGTQLSVL.

The V call is TRBV2, the J call TRBJ2-3; D is possibly TRBD1 (6 bases). Germline V gives CDR1 SNHLY, CDR2 FYNNEI. The CDR3 totals 14 residues. V was shortened by 4 bases and J by 7 bases, with 15 bases between the two germline ends. The CDR3 sequence is CASSVTWTANTQYF. The DNA for the CDR3 is TGTGCCAGCAGTGTAACATGGACAGCCAATACGCAGTATTTT.

Remarks on this clone: This specimen includes other DNA sequences encoding the same CDR3. The chain recombines TRBV4-1 with TRBJ2-5; D remains unclear. V was pared by 4 bases and J by 2 bases, with 5 bases between. CDR3 length: 12 amino acids. Germline V gene data show CDR1 as MGHRA and CDR2 as YSYEKL. The CDR3 bases are TGCGCCAGCAGCCCGGAGCAAGAGACCCAGTACTTC. This encodes CASSPEQETQYF.